A selection of T cell receptor beta chains follows, all from one sample in a study of a mutant IDH1 vaccine in newly diagnosed glioma. Sequencing was performed with immunoSEQ multiplex PCR; in TCRdb, only in-frame clones are kept and a portion is missing. The sample has tens of thousands of clones; over 75% are singletons. Sample: PBMCs, taken from a glioma patient treated with radiotherapy, temozolomide or both. The source is a young man with glioma. Both conserved end residues are part of each CDR3. The order of the fields is D gene, J gene, clone size, V gene, CDR3 protein, CDR3 DNA. D genes are given only for firm matches. The size field is filled for only some rows; it gives once, few, many or a size class.

>NA|TRBJ2-3|once|TRBV11-2
CASSDGAGDTQYF
TGTGCCAGCAGCGACGGGGCTGGGGATACGCAGTATTTT
>NA|TRBJ1-5|NA|TRBV11-2
CASSLDSNFGQPQHF
TGTGCCAGCAGCTTAGATTCAAATTTCGGCCAGCCCCAGCATTTT
>NA|TRBJ2-6|once|TRBV5-1
CASSLVGRVELSGANVLTF
TGCGCCAGCAGCTTGGTTGGCAGGGTTGAACTCTCTGGGGCCAACGTCCTGACTTTC
>TRBD1|TRBJ1-2|NA|TRBV29-1
CSVLTGYYGYTF
TGCAGCGTATTGACAGGGTACTATGGCTACACCTTC
>TRBD1|TRBJ1-4|NA|TRBV10-3
CAIRDSNEKLFF
TGTGCCATCCGGGACAGTAATGAAAAACTGTTTTTT
>NA|TRBJ1-5|NA|TRBV27
CASSLSSRPGARQPQHF
TGTGCCAGCAGTTTATCATCCCGACCAGGGGCCAGGCAGCCCCAGCATTTT
>TRBD2|TRBJ2-7|NA|TRBV15
CATSSRPLGLAGEAYEQYF
TGTGCCACCAGCAGCCGTCCTCTGGGACTAGCGGGTGAAGCCTACGAGCAGTACTTC
>NA|TRBJ2-3|NA|TRBV9
CASSVAGTDTQYF
TGTGCCAGCAGCGTAGCAGGGACAGATACGCAGTATTTT
>NA|TRBJ1-4|NA|TRBV25-1
CATSGGVELFF
TGTGCCACCTCGGGGGGAGTGGAACTGTTTTTT
>NA|TRBJ2-3|NA|TRBV5-1
CASSSSDSSTSDTQYF
TGCGCCAGCAGCTCTTCGGACAGCAGTACATCCGATACGCAGTATTTT
>NA|TRBJ1-5|few|TRBV7-6
CASSLADGQPQHF
TGTGCCAGCAGCTTAGCAGACGGTCAGCCCCAGCATTTT
>TRBD2|TRBJ2-7|NA|TRBV27
CASSVGLAGVEQYF
TGTGCCAGCAGCGTGGGACTAGCGGGAGTGGAGCAGTACTTC
>NA|TRBJ1-1|NA|TRBV4-2
CASRRTQGLRTEAFF
TGTGCCAGCAGACGCACGCAGGGCCTGCGTACTGAAGCTTTCTTT